This T cell receptor beta chain was found in a study of blood T cell repertoires in COVID-19. About the research overall: The cDNA or gDNA used as material had been derived from T cells, B-cell-depleted T cells, or PBMCs.

Repertoires were generated with immunoSEQ multiplex PCR, while TCRdb's copy carries only in-frame clones and drops some. The table includes over 250,000 clones, about nine tenths detected once. Germline V gives CDR1 MDHEN, CDR2 SYDVKM. Trimming took 4 bases from V and 3 from J, leaving 16 bases between them. This CDR3 is 15 amino acids long. The sequenced sample was PBMCs or T cells enriched from blood (not recorded which). The sequence was obtained from a woman aged 18-29 years who had recovered from COVID-19. The rearrangement joins TRBV28 to TRBJ2-7; a possible D gene is TRBD1 (6 bases). The chain's CDR3 is CASSSRKGQLYEQYF. The CDR3 DNA is TGTGCCAGCAGTTCCCGGAAAGGACAGCTCTACGAGCAGTACTTC.